The rows below give T cell receptor beta chains drawn from one sample of a study of early T cells in non-severe SARS-CoV-2 infection. One entry per CDR3 protein, called by TCRdb with MiXCR from the 5' RACE reads. The data hold more than 65,000 distinct CDR3 sequences, with about 12% observed a single time. Sequenced sample: whole blood. The receptors originated from an adult who was a healthcare worker with PCR-confirmed SARS-CoV-2 infection or an uninfected control (not recorded which). CDR3s include the opening cysteine and the closing phenylalanine or tryptophan. D genes are given only for firm matches. Clone size is not always given. Where it is, it says once, few, many or a class for expanded clones.

j_call,clone_size,v_call,d_call,cdr3_nt,cdr3_aa
TRBJ2-3,-,TRBV18,-,TGTGCCAGCTCACCACTGGACTCAATAAGCACAGATACGCAGTATTTT,CASSPLDSISTDTQYF
TRBJ2-7,-,TRBV5-1,TRBD1,TGCGCCAGCAGCTTTACAGGGGGCAGGTCCTACGAGCAGTACTTC,CASSFTGGRSYEQYF
TRBJ1-1,many,TRBV28,-,TGTGCCAGCAGTTTGGGCAGTATCGGGGTGAACACTGAAGCTTTCTTT,CASSLGSIGVNTEAFF
TRBJ2-1,-,TRBV3-1,-,TGTGCCAGCAGCCAAGGGACCGGGACACCCGGGCGCAATGAGCAGTTCTTC,CASSQGTGTPGRNEQFF
TRBJ2-1,-,TRBV24-1,-,TGTGCCACCAGTGATTTGGGCGGAGGCTCCTACAATGAGCAGTTCTTC,CATSDLGGGSYNEQFF
TRBJ2-7,many,TRBV5-1,-,TGCGCCAGCAGCTTCCAAAGGCCCGCCTACGAGCAGTACTTC,CASSFQRPAYEQYF
TRBJ2-5,few,TRBV5-4,TRBD2,TGTGCCAGCAGCTGGGACGTTGGCGGGAGAGATCAAGAGACCCAGTACTTC,CASSWDVGGRDQETQYF
TRBJ2-7,-,TRBV28,TRBD2,TGTGCCAGCAGTCCACGGGAGGGCCGGGATAGACAGTACTTC,CASSPREGRDRQYF
TRBJ2-3,many,TRBV11-2,-,TGTGCCAGCAGCTTCAGACTAGGAGATACGCAGTATTTT,CASSFRLGDTQYF
TRBJ1-1,-,TRBV5-1,-,TGCGCCAGCAGCTTGGGTGATGGATACACTGAAGCTTTCTTT,CASSLGDGYTEAFF
TRBJ2-7,many,TRBV5-1,TRBD2,TGCGCCAGCAGCTACGGGACTAGCGACTCCTACGAGCAGTACTTC,CASSYGTSDSYEQYF
TRBJ2-1,many,TRBV20-1,-,TGCAGTGCTAGTCCGGACAGTCCCAGCTCCTACAATGAGCAGTTCTTC,CSASPDSPSSYNEQFF
TRBJ2-3,few,TRBV6-5,TRBD2,TGTGCCACCAAGACTAGCGGGAGGAAAACAGATACGCAGTATTTT,CATKTSGRKTDTQYF
TRBJ1-1,many,TRBV6-6,-,TGTGCCAGCAGTTACGGACACGGAGGTGAAGCTTTCTTT,CASSYGHGGEAFF
TRBJ2-7,-,TRBV6-5,TRBD1,TGTGCCAGCAGTCAGGACAGGGGGCGAATCGACGAGCAGTACTTC,CASSQDRGRIDEQYF
TRBJ2-1,many,TRBV12-3/TRBV12-4,TRBD2,TGTGCCAGCAGTTTAGAATGGACTAGCGGGAGCTCGGATGAGCAGTTCTTC,CASSLEWTSGSSDEQFF
TRBJ2-7,-,TRBV29-1,-,TGCAGCGTTGAAGAGCGGCGGGAGCAGTACTTC,CSVEERREQYF
TRBJ2-3,many,TRBV5-1,-,TGCGCCAGCAGCCCTGGGGCTCAGGGTGGCACAGATACGCAGTATTTT,CASSPGAQGGTDTQYF
TRBJ2-5,few,TRBV9,-,TGTGCCAGCAGCGTAGGTATAAATATTGAGACCCAGTACTTC,CASSVGINIETQYF
TRBJ2-3,many,TRBV20-1,TRBD2,TGCAGTGCTAGAGACCCTAGCGGGTCCCCCAGGGATACGCAGTATTTT,CSARDPSGSPRDTQYF
TRBJ2-1,-,TRBV14,TRBD2,TGTGCCAGCAGCCCCCGGACTAGCGGGACGGGAGAGCAGTTCTTC,CASSPRTSGTGEQFF
TRBJ2-7,-,TRBV28,TRBD2,TGTGCCAGCACGAGACTAGCGAGCTCCTACGAGCAGTACTTC,CASTRLASSYEQYF
TRBJ1-4,few,TRBV12-3/TRBV12-4,-,TGTGCCAGCACATGGGCGGCGGGTGATGAAAAACTGTTTTTT,CASTWAAGDEKLFF
TRBJ1-2,-,TRBV28,-,TGTGCCAGCAGTTCGACTACCCCCTCGAACGCCTACACCTTC,CASSSTTPSNAYTF
TRBJ2-1,many,TRBV12-3/TRBV12-4,TRBD2,TGTGCCAGCAGCGCTCCTAGCGGGAGGTTCGGTGAGCAGTTCTTC,CASSAPSGRFGEQFF
TRBJ2-1,many,TRBV27,-,TGTGCCAGCAGTTTGAATTACGACTCCTACAATGAGCAGTTCTTC,CASSLNYDSYNEQFF
TRBJ2-4,many,TRBV28,-,TGTGCCAGCTCCAGAGCAGCCAAAAACATTCAGTACTTC,CASSRAAKNIQYF
TRBJ2-1,many,TRBV29-1,TRBD2,TGCAGCGTTGCCAGCGGGACCTACAATGAGCAGTTCTTC,CSVASGTYNEQFF
TRBJ2-3,many,TRBV5-1,-,TGCGCCAGCAGACCCGGGACACCAGATACGCAGTATTTT,CASRPGTPDTQYF
TRBJ2-1,-,TRBV7-9,-,TGTGCCAGCAGTTTGACAGTGTCCTACAATGAGCAGTTCTTC,CASSLTVSYNEQFF
TRBJ2-6,many,TRBV5-1,-,TGCGCCAGCAGCTTGGGTGGAGGAGGGGCCGGGGCCAACGTCCTGACTTTC,CASSLGGGGAGANVLTF
TRBJ1-2,-,TRBV28,-,TGTGCCAGCAGTTTTGGGGGCTCCTCCTATGGCTACACCTTC,CASSFGGSSYGYTF
TRBJ1-2,many,TRBV10-3,-,TGTGCCATCAGTGAGTCGGCAGAACTCTATGGCTACACCTTC,CAISESAELYGYTF
TRBJ1-4,many,TRBV18,TRBD1,TGTGCCAGCTCACCCCGGGGGACAGGAAATGAAAAACTGTTTTTT,CASSPRGTGNEKLFF
TRBJ2-7,-,TRBV7-9,-,TGTGCCAGCAGCCCAGAAGGCAGGCACTACGAGCAGTACTTC,CASSPEGRHYEQYF
TRBJ2-3,-,TRBV7-3,-,TGTGCCAGCAGCTTATTACTATCCCCCACAGATACGCAGTATTTT,CASSLLLSPTDTQYF
TRBJ2-6,few,TRBV9,TRBD2,TGTGCCAGCGGGACTAGCGGGGTCTCTGGGGCCAACGTCCTGACTTTC,CASGTSGVSGANVLTF
TRBJ2-1,few,TRBV13,TRBD2,TGTGCCAGCAGCCAAACTAGCGGAGCCTCAAGTGGGAATGAGCAGTTCTTC,CASSQTSGASSGNEQFF
TRBJ2-2,-,TRBV4-2,-,TGTGCCAGCAGCCAAGATTCTCACACCGGGGAGCTGTTTTTT,CASSQDSHTGELFF
TRBJ2-1,-,TRBV3-2,-,TGTGCCAGCAGCCAAGCGGGCGGCCTAGCCTACAATGAGCAGTTCTTC,CASSQAGGLAYNEQFF
TRBJ2-3,many,TRBV12-3/TRBV12-4,TRBD2,TGTGCCGGAACTAGCGGGACAGATACGCAGTATTTT,CAGTSGTDTQYF
TRBJ2-1,once,TRBV28,-,TGTGCCAGCACCCCCCGAGGGACCTCCTACAATGAGCAGTTCTTC,CASTPRGTSYNEQFF
TRBJ2-7,-,TRBV5-1,TRBD2,TGCGCCAGCAGCTTGGTAACTAGCGGACCGGCTGAGCAGTACTTC,CASSLVTSGPAEQYF